Following are 22 T cell receptor beta chains from one sample sequenced in a study of molecular identifiers for immune sequencing clone quantification. In TCRdb, the PCR reads were re-called with MiXCR into one record per CDR3 protein. The sample holds about 640,000 distinct CDR3 sequences, just under 20% seen once. Input material: naive CD8+ T cells from blood, with Jurkat cell RNA spiked in. Described subset: FACS-sorted CD8+CD4-CCR7+CD45RA+ naive T cells. The receptor source for this set is a human donor in good health. Some libraries in this study had Jurkat cell RNA spiked in.

In the case of this clonotype: A single base separates this from a much larger clone, so it may be a read error. The chain is built from TRBV6-5 and TRBJ2-5, with TRBD1 matching 7 bases. This CDR3 is 12 amino acids long. CDR1 and CDR2 (germline): MNHEY, SVGAGI. The CDR3 sequence: CAGSYNRDRQYF. As DNA, the CDR3 is TGTGCCGGCAGCTATAACCGGGACAGACAGTACTTC.

This clonotype was counted ten times or more. The CDR3 loop is CASSPHGNTEAFF. In DNA, the CDR3 is TGTGCCAGCAGTCCGCACGGGAACACTGAAGCTTTCTTT. The chain has TRBV6-5 and TRBJ1-1, with unresolved D. Germline V gene data show CDR1 as MNHEY and CDR2 as SVGAGI. There are 13 residues in the CDR3. V was pared by 5 bases and J by 1 base, with 8 bases between.

As for this clonotype: This may come from a read error, since a much larger clone is one base off. The V gene is TRBV7-6, the J gene TRBJ1-6; D is uncertain. The germline V gene encodes CDR1 SGHVS and CDR2 FNYEAQ. The CDR3 spans 13 residues. Here the CDR3 reads CASSPYSGSPLRF. CDR3 coding DNA: TGTGCCAGCAGCCCCTACAGCGGCTCACCCCTCCGCTTT.

Many counts were recorded for this clonotype. The chain uses TRBV20-1 and TRBJ1-1; D not certain. The V gene lost 1 base and the J gene lost 5 bases, with 11 bases spanning the gap. Germline V gene lookup returns CDR1 DFQATT and CDR2 SNEGSKA (reference sequence). This CDR3 region has 13 residues. CDR3 nucleotide sequence: TGCAGTGCTAGAGCCCCAATGAGGACTGAAGCTTTCTTT. Its translation is CSARAPMRTEAFF.

This clonotype has at least ten counts. The chain links TRBV6-5 to TRBJ1-6; D call uncertain. The CDR3 has 16 amino acids. Per the germline V gene, CDR1 is MNHEY and CDR2 is SVGAGI. V was clipped by 2 bases and J by 4 bases, with 12 bases between them. For the CDR3, the DNA is TGTGCCAGCAGTTACAGCGTACAGCCATATAATTCACCCCTCCACTTT. This translates into CASSYSVQPYNSPLHF.

The sample holds a few counts of this clonotype. This chain uses TRBV12-3 or TRBV12-4 with TRBJ1-4, with TRBD1 identical over 10 bases. CDR3 length: 16 residues. Trimming at V came to 6 bases and at J to 1 base, leaving 5 bases not matched to a gene. The CDR3 DNA reads TGTGCCAGCAGCCTGGACAGGGGGTTAACTAATGAAAAACTGTTTTTT. Encoded protein: CASSLDRGLTNEKLFF.

With regard to this clonotype: Mismatch with germline at one junction end may stem from a read error. V usage is TRBV30 and J usage is TRBJ2-7; no reliable D call. Germline loops: CDR1 GTSNPN, CDR2 SVGIG (reference sequence). The CDR3 contains 16 residues. CDR3: CAWGVKDHLPTYEQYF. CDR3 DNA sequence: TGTGCCTGGGGTGTAAAGGACCACTTACCCACCTACGAGCAGTACTTC.

At least ten counts were recorded for this clonotype. V gene TRBV6-2 or TRBV6-3 combines with J gene TRBJ2-7; 9 bases match TRBD2. The CDR3 runs 15 residues. The trim removed 0 bases at V and 3 bases at J, leaving 3 bases unmatched. Germline CDR1 reads MNHEY; CDR2 reads SVGEGT. CDR3 DNA sequence: TGTGCCAGCAGTTACTCTAGCGGGAGTGTCTACGAGCAGTACTTC. Translation: CASSYSSGSVYEQYF.

This clonotype was seen many times. The chain joins TRBV6-1 to TRBJ2-7; D unresolved. CDR1 MNHNS and CDR2 SASEGT come from the germline V gene. V lost 2 bases to trimming and J lost 5 bases, with 13 bases between them. This CDR3 is 14 amino acids long. CDR3 residues: CASSESDLNNEQYF. The CDR3 DNA is TGTGCCAGCAGTGAATCGGATTTGAACAACGAGCAGTACTTC.

The rearrangement links TRBV6-1 to TRBJ2-5; D unclear. This CDR3 has 13 residues. Germline V lookup: CDR1 MNHNS, CDR2 SASEGT. V dropped 0 bases and J dropped 7 bases, with 9 bases sitting between them. This CDR3 is CASSEATLVTQYF. CDR3 sequence (DNA): TGTGCCAGCAGTGAAGCAACTCTCGTGACCCAGTACTTC.

This clonotype appeared many times. The chain recombines TRBV9 with TRBJ2-7; 8 bases match TRBD2. CDR3 size: 14 residues. Looked up from germline, CDR1 is SGDLS and CDR2 is YYNGEE. V trimming: 5 bases; J trimming: 2 bases; junction bases outside the gene matches: 6. Written as DNA, the CDR3 is TGTGCCAGCAGTACCGGGACTAGGGCCTACGAGCAGTACTTC. Translated: CASSTGTRAYEQYF.

Regarding this clonotype: A much larger clone differs from this one at a single base, so this may be a read error. This chain uses TRBV7-8 with TRBJ1-5; the match to TRBD1 covers 8 bases. The CDR3 is 18 amino acids. Germline V CDR1 and CDR2: SGHVS, FQNEAQ. V lost 8 bases to trimming and J lost 7 bases; unmatched junction nucleotides: 22. The CDR3 protein is CASGPRTGRVLFIQPQHF. The CDR3 DNA is TGTGCCAGCGGCCCGCGGACAGGGAGGGTCCTGTTTATCCAGCCCCAGCATTTT. The variable domain in full, completed from reference TRBV7-8 and TRBJ1-5, reads GAGVSQSPRYKVAKRGQDVALRCDPISGHVSLFWYQQALGQGPEFLTYFQNEAQLDKSGLPSDRFFAERPEGSVSTLKIQRTQQEDSAVYLCASGPRTGRVLFIQPQHFGDGTRLSIL.

In this sample, this clonotype turned up many times. V gene TRBV13 combines with J gene TRBJ1-6; D is unclear. From germline, CDR1 is PRHDT and CDR2 FYEKMQ (reference sequence). V was trimmed by 3 bases and J by 7 bases, leaving 7 bases between them. The CDR3 sequence is 13 residues long. The CDR3 sequence is CASSFQGNSPLHF. The CDR3, as DNA: TGTGCCAGCAGCTTTCAAGGGAATTCACCCCTCCACTTT.

This clonotype has ten or more counts. V usage is TRBV15 and J usage is TRBJ1-1; the D gene is possibly TRBD1 (5 bases). Germline assignment: CDR1 LNHNV and CDR2 YYDKDF (reference sequence). The CDR3 contains 14 residues. Trimming left V 1 base short and J 4 bases short, with 10 bases between. The CDR3 here is CATSRVRAGTEAFF. The CDR3 bases are TGTGCCACCAGCAGAGTCAGGGCGGGCACTGAAGCTTTCTTT.

In this sample, this clonotype turned up many times. The chain combines TRBV28 with TRBJ1-1; D is ambiguous. The V and J ends lost 6 bases and 11 bases respectively, with 22 bases between them. The CDR3 is 14 amino acids. CDR1 is MDHEN and CDR2 is SYDVKM in the germline V gene. DNA of the CDR3: TGTGCCAGCAGCCCGGGTCCCTGGACTTTTGAGGCTTTCTTT. This translates into CASSPGPWTFEAFF.

This clonotype was seen many times. The chain uses TRBV5-3 and TRBJ2-7, with D maybe TRBD1 (6 bases). TRBV5-3 is labeled an ORF, and its function is uncertain. V was cut by 4 bases and J by 1 base, with 21 bases left in between. The CDR3 loop spans 17 amino acids. Here the CDR3 DNA reads TGTGCCAGAAGCCGAAACCCTCAGACAGGCTATTCCTACGAGCAGTACTTC. It codes for CARSRNPQTGYSYEQYF.

This sequence joins TRBV6-5 and TRBJ2-3; weak D call: TRBD1 (6 bases). This CDR3 is 16 amino acids long. Germline CDR1 and CDR2: MNHEY and SVGAGI. The ends were cut back, 3 bases at V and 2 bases at J, with 15 bases in the middle. The CDR3 is CASSYGRGFYTDTQYF. Written as DNA, the CDR3 is TGTGCCAGCAGTTATGGCAGGGGATTTTACACAGATACGCAGTATTTT.

In its sample, this clonotype was seen many times. V is TRBV7-9 and J is TRBJ2-6; 7 nucleotides align to TRBD2. Germline CDR1 and CDR2: SEHNR and FQNEAQ (reference sequence). The junction had 13 bases not matched to a gene; V was cut back by 6 bases and J by 5 bases. The length of the CDR3 is 17 residues. The CDR3 here is CASSPPQRGARANVLTF. The CDR3 coding sequence is TGTGCCAGCAGTCCTCCCCAGCGGGGCGCTAGGGCCAACGTCCTGACTTTC.

The rearrangement joins TRBV30 to TRBJ2-7; no firm D call. Germline V gene lookup returns CDR1 GTSNPN and CDR2 SVGIG (reference sequence). This CDR3 is built from 16 residues. The V and J ends lost 0 bases and 1 base respectively, with 16 bases between them. The DNA of the CDR3 is TGTGCCTGGAGTGTACCCCCCGGACGGGTTTCCTACGAGCAGTACTTC. This sequence encodes CAWSVPPGRVSYEQYF.

This clonotype was observed many times. The J gene is TRBJ2-4, the V gene TRBV20-1; 9 positions match TRBD2. The ends lost 4 bases at V and 2 bases at J; junction bases unmatched: 9. The CDR3 contains 16 residues. The germline CDR1 and CDR2 sequences are DFQATT and SNEGSKA (reference sequence). Here the CDR3 DNA reads TGCAGTGCTATTTTAAGGCGGGGGGGCCCCAAAAACATTCAGTACTTC. Its translation: CSAILRRGGPKNIQYF.

This clonotype was seen only a few times. The chain links TRBV2 to TRBJ2-7; 8 bases align to TRBD2. The germline CDR1 and CDR2 sequences are SNHLY and FYNNEI. The trim removed 3 bases at V and 2 bases at J, leaving 3 bases unmatched. The CDR3 length is 14 residues. CDR3 loop: CASSDSGMAYEQYF. The CDR3 DNA reads as TGTGCCAGCAGTGATAGCGGGATGGCCTACGAGCAGTACTTC.

This clonotype was counted once. Compared with germline, one end of the junction differs, possibly owing to a read error. The chain links TRBV10-3 to TRBJ2-1; TRBD2 matches at 9 bases. The V gene's germline CDR1 is ENHRY and CDR2 SYGVKD. CDR3 length: 17 amino acids. The CDR3 DNA reads TGTGCCATCAGTGAGTCGGCCTTAGCGGGGGAATACAATGAGCAGCTCTTC. This sequence encodes CAISESALAGEYNEQLF.